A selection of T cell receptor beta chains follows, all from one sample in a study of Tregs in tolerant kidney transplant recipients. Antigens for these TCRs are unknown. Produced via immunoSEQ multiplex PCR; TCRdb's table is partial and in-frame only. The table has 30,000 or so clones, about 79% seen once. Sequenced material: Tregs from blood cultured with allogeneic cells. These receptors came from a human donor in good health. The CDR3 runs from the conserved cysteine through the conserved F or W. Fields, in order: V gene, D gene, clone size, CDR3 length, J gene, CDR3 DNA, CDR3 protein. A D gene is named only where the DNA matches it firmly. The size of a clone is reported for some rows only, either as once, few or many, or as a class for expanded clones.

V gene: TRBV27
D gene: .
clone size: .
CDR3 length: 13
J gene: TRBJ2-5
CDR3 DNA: TGTGCCAGTATGGGGCCGCCAACAGGGACCCAGTACTTC
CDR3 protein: CASMGPPTGTQYF

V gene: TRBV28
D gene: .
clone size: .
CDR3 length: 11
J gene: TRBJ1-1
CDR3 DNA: TGTGCCAGCAGTATACCGCTTGCAGCTTTCTTT
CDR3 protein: CASSIPLAAFF

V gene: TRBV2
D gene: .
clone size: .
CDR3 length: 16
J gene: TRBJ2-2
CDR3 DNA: TGTGCCAGCAGTGGGGCCCCGGGGCTGCGCACCGGGGAGCTGTTTTTT
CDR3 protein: CASSGAPGLRTGELFF

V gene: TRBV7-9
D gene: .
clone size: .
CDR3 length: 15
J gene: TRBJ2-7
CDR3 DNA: TGTGCCAGCAGCCCAGGGGCCGCCCGAGGCTACGAGCAGTACTTC
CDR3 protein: CASSPGAARGYEQYF

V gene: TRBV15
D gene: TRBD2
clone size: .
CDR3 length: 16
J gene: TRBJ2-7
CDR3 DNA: TGTGCCACCAGCAGAGATCGGGGGGAAAATTGGTACGAGCAGTACTTC
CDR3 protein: CATSRDRGENWYEQYF

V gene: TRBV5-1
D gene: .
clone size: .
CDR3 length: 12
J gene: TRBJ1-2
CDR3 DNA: TGCGCCAGCAGCTTGGCCGGGGATGGCTACACCTTC
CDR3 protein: CASSLAGDGYTF

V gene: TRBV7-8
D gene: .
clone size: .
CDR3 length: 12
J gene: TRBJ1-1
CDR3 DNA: TGTGCCAGCAGCTTAGAGGGGTTTGAAGCTTTCTTT
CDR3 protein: CASSLEGFEAFF

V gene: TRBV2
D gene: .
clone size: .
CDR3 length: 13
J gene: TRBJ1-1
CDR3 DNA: TGTGCCAGCAGTGAATCTGGGAACACTGAAGCTTTCTTT
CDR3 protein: CASSESGNTEAFF

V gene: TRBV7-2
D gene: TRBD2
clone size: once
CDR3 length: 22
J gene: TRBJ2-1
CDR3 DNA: TGTGCCAGCAGCTTAGCGATAGCGGGAGGGCTAGGGTCCCGGAGGGGAGGCAATGAGCAGTTCTTC
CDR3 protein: CASSLAIAGGLGSRRGGNEQFF

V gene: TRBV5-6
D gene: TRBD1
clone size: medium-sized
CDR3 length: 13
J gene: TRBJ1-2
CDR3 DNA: TGTGCCAGCAGCCGGGACAGAAATTATGGCTACACCTTC
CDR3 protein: CASSRDRNYGYTF

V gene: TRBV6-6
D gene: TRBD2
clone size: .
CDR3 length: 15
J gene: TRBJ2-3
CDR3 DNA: TGTGCCAGCAGGCTAGCGGGGGTGGGGTCGGATACGCAGTATTTT
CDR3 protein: CASRLAGVGSDTQYF

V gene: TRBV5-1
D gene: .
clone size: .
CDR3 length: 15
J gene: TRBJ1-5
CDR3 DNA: TGCGCCAGCAGCTTGGTCGGGGGGTCCAATCAGCCCCAGCATTTT
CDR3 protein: CASSLVGGSNQPQHF

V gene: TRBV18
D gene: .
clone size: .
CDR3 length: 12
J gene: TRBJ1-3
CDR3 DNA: TGTGCCAGCTCACCAGGAGGAAACACCATATATTTT
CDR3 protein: CASSPGGNTIYF

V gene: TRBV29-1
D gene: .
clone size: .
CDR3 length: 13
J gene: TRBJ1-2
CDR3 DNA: TGCAGCGTTGTGTGGGACCGACTGGGAGGCTACACCTTC
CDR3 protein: CSVVWDRLGGYTF

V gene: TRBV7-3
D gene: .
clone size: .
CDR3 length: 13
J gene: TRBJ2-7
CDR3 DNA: TGTGCCAGCAGCTTTGCGGACTACTACGAGCAGTACTTC
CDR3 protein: CASSFADYYEQYF

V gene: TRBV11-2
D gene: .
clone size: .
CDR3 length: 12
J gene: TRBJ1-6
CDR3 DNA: TGTGCCAGCAGCTTTTCTAATTCACCCCTCCACTTT
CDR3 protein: CASSFSNSPLHF

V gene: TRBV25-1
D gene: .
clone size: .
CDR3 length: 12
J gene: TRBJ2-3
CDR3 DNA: TGTGCCAGCAGTGTCTCTGGGAATACGCAGTATTTT
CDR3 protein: CASSVSGNTQYF

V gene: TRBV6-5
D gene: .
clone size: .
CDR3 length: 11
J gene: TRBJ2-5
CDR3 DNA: TGTGCCAGCAGTCCGGCGGAGACCCAGTACTTC
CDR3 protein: CASSPAETQYF

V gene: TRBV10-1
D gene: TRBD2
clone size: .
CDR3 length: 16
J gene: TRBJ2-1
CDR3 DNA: TGCGCCAGCCCAATACCACGGACTAGCGGGGACAATGAGCAGTTCTTC
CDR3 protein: CASPIPRTSGDNEQFF

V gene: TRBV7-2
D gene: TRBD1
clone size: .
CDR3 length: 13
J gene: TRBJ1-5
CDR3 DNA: TGTGCCAGCAACCAGGACAGGGGTCAGCCCCAGCATTTT
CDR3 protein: CASNQDRGQPQHF

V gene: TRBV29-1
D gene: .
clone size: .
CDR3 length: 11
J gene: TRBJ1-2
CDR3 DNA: TGCAGCGTTGAAGGGCCCTCGGGCTACACCTTC
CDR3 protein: CSVEGPSGYTF

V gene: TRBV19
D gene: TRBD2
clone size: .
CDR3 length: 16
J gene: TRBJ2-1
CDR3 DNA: TGTGCCAGTAGTCGGAAGGGACTAGCGGGAGACAATGAGCAGTTCTTC
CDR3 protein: CASSRKGLAGDNEQFF

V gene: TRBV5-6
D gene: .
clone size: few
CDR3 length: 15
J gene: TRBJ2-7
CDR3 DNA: TGTGCCAGCAGCCTCAGGAGGTTAGGCTCCTACGAGCAGTACTTC
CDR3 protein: CASSLRRLGSYEQYF

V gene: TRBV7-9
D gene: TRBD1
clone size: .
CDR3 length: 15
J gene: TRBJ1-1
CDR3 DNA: TGTGCCAGCAGCTTAGAGGGGACAGGTGTCACTGAAGCTTTCTTT
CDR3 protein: CASSLEGTGVTEAFF

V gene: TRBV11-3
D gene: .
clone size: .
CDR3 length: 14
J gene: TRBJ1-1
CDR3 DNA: TGTGCCAGCAGCCTCCACCTGGTGAACACTGAAGCTTTCTTT
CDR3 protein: CASSLHLVNTEAFF

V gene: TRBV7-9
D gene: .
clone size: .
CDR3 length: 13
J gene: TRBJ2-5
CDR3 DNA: TGTGCCAGCAGCTTTGGAGGAACGGGGGCCCAGTACTTC
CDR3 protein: CASSFGGTGAQYF

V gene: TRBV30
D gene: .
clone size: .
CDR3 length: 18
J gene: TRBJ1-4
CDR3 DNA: TGTGCCTGGAGTAGGTTTGGGGCCTTGACTTTAACTAATGAAAAACTGTTTTTT
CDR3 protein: CAWSRFGALTLTNEKLFF

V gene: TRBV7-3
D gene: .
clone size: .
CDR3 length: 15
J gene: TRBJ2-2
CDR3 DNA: TGTGCCAGCAGCTTAGAGGCGGGGAGCACCGGGGAGCTGTTTTTT
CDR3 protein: CASSLEAGSTGELFF

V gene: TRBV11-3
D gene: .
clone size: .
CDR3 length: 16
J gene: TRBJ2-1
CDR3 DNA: TGTGCCAGCAGCCCCTTTCGGGGAAGCTCCTACAATGAGCAGTTCTTC
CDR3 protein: CASSPFRGSSYNEQFF

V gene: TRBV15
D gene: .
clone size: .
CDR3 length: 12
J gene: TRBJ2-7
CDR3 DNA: TGTGCCACCAGCAGAGATCGGACCTCATGGGACTTC
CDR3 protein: CATSRDRTSWDF

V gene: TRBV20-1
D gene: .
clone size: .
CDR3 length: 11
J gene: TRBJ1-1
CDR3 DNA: TGCAGTGCCCAGGGGAACACTGAAGCTTTCTTT
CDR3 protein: CSAQGNTEAFF